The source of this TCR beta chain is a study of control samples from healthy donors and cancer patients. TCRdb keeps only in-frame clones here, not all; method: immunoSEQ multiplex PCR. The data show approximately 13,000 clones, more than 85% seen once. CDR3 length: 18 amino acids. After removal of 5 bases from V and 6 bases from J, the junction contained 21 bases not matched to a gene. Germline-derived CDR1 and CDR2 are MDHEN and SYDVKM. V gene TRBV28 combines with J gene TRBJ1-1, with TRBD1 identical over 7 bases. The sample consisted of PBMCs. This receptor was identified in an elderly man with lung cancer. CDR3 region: CASSPAFPLRTGKSEAFF. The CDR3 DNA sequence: TGTGCCAGCAGTCCTGCTTTCCCGCTCCGGACAGGAAAGTCTGAAGCTTTCTTT.